Below are 29 T cell receptor beta chains sequenced from a single sample in a study of blood T cells in healthy people across ages. Then a second PCR, running roughly 7 to 11 cycles, was carried out with a sample-barcoded 5' primer and a J-beta primer mix. MiXCR, run by TCRdb on the 5' RACE reads, gives a single entry per CDR3 protein. Of fewer than 1,000,000 distinct CDR3 sequences listed, around 42% were seen once; the top ten hold roughly 19%. Sequencing was performed on blood. Receptors originate from a man aged 55 to 70 in good health.

The chain couples TRBV20-1 to TRBJ2-4, with 10 bases that match TRBD1. Matching the DNA end better, TRBJ2-5 makes the J call doubtful. The germline V gene has CDR1 DFQATT and CDR2 SNEGSKA (reference sequence). CDR3 length: 14 amino acids. The CDR3 protein is CSALTGGRLETQYF. CDR3 nucleotide sequence: TGCAGTGCCCTGACAGGGGGCAGGTTGGAGACCCAGTACTTC.

The chain carries TRBV12-3 or TRBV12-4 and TRBJ2-7; TRBD2 matches at 8 bases. The CDR3 extends over 15 amino acids. V was pared by 5 bases and J by 5 bases, with 11 bases of the junction left unmatched. CDR3 bases: TGTGCCAGCAGTCGGAGGGGCGGGGGGAGGAACGAGCAGTACTTC. This encodes CASSRRGGGRNEQYF.

This sequence joins TRBV4-3 and TRBJ2-1; perhaps TRBD2 as D (6 bases). The end of the DNA fits TRBJ2-7 better, so the J call may be wrong. The CDR3 has 17 amino acids. In germline, CDR1 is LGHNA, CDR2 YSLEER. Here the CDR3 reads CASSQDRTGGSYNEQYF. Written as DNA, the CDR3 is TGCGCCAGCAGCCAAGACCGAACCGGGGGATCCTACAATGAGCAGTACTTC.

V and J are TRBV7-2 and TRBJ2-3, with D possibly being TRBD2 (6 bases). Per the germline V gene, CDR1 is SGHTA and CDR2 is FQGNSA. The V gene lost 2 bases and the J gene lost 4 bases, with 19 bases spanning the gap. The CDR3 has 17 amino acids. CDR3 nucleotides: TGTGCCAGCAGCTTATCCCCACGGGGGATGCTTTCAGATACGCAGTATTTT. Its translation: CASSLSPRGMLSDTQYF. The complete variable domain, with remaining parts taken from reference TRBV7-2 and TRBJ2-3, reads GAGVSQSPSNKVTEKGKDVELRCDPISGHTALYWYRQSLGQGLEFLIYFQGNSAPDKSGLPSDRFSAERTGGSVSTLTIQRTQQEDSAVYLCASSLSPRGMLSDTQYFGPGTRLTVL.

Worth noting for this clonotype: The junction shows a germline mismatch at one end, possibly a read error. The chain recombines TRBV5-6 with TRBJ2-1; TRBD2 matches at 10 bases. The CDR3 runs 15 residues. The V gene's germline CDR1 is SGHDT and CDR2 YYEEEE. CDR3 bases: TGTGCCAGCAGCTTGGTCAGCGGGGGGGCCAATGGGCAGTTCTTC. This sequence encodes CASSLVSGGANGQFF. Full variable domain (missing parts from reference TRBV5-6 and TRBJ2-1): DAGVTQSPTHLIKTRGQQVTLRCSPKSGHDTVSWYQQALGQGPQFIFQYYEEEERQRGNFPDRFSGHQFPNYSSELNVNALLLGDSALYLCASSLVSGGANGQFFGPGTRLTVL.

This clonotype was seen only a few times. This chain uses TRBV10-3 with TRBJ2-3; D remains ambiguous. The V gene lost 6 bases and the J gene lost 0 bases, with 13 bases spanning the gap. CDR1 ENHRY and CDR2 SYGVKD come from the germline V gene. This CDR3 region has 15 residues. The CDR3 protein is CAISPTATSTDTQYF. The CDR3 DNA follows: TGTGCCATCAGCCCGACTGCGACTAGCACAGATACGCAGTATTTT.

The gene calls are TRBV3-1 and TRBJ2-3; 8 nucleotides line up with TRBD2. J lost 4 bases, V lost 1 base, and 4 bases had no gene match. CDR1 LGHDT and CDR2 YNNKEL come from the germline V gene (reference sequence). The length of the CDR3 is 15 residues. CDR3 sequence reads: CASSQGGGGSDTQYF. The CDR3, as DNA: TGTGCCAGCAGCCAAGGGGGCGGGGGGTCAGATACGCAGTATTTT.

The V and J genes are TRBV20-1 and TRBJ1-3; 8 nucleotides agree with TRBD1. This CDR3 region has 18 residues. V lost 0 bases to trimming and J lost 0 bases; unmatched junction nucleotides: 10. The germline V gene has CDR1 DFQATT and CDR2 SNEGSKA (reference sequence). The CDR3 sequence: CSARDRQGPMNSGNTIYF. CDR3 DNA: TGCAGTGCTAGAGACCGACAGGGGCCGATGAACTCTGGAAACACCATATATTTT.

Written as DNA, the CDR3 is TGTGCCAGCATTGGAGAATCGAACACTGAAGCTTTCTTT. Its translation is CASIGESNTEAFF. The chain links TRBV2 to TRBJ1-1; D is unresolved. This CDR3 region has 13 residues. Trimming shortened V by 7 bases and J by 1 base, and 10 bases separated the two germline ends. Per the germline V gene, CDR1 is SNHLY and CDR2 is FYNNEI. The full variable domain, rest sourced from reference TRBV2 and TRBJ1-1, is EPEVTQTPSHQVTQMGQEVILRCVPISNHLYFYWYRQILGQKVEFLVSFYNNEISEKSEIFDDQFSVERPDGSNFTLKIRSTKLEDSAMYFCASIGESNTEAFFGQGTRLTVV.

This clonotype has more than one count but fewer than ten. The gene calls are TRBV30 and TRBJ2-5, with 9 bases fitting TRBD1. The DNA end lines up better with TRBJ2-7; the J call may be wrong. Germline V gives CDR1 GTSNPN, CDR2 SVGIG (reference sequence). This CDR3 is 12 amino acids long. The CDR3: CACGDRGYEQYF. The CDR3, as DNA: TGTGCCTGCGGAGACAGGGGGTACGAGCAGTACTTC.

V and J are TRBV5-5 and TRBJ2-3; 8 bases align to TRBD1. There are 14 residues in the CDR3. Germline V gene lookup returns CDR1 SGHKS and CDR2 YYEKEE (reference sequence). V shed 4 bases, J shed 6 bases, and the junction held 7 bases outside the gene matches. The chain's CDR3 is CASSPFRQGDTQYF. The CDR3 nucleotides are TGTGCCAGCAGCCCTTTCCGACAGGGGGATACGCAGTATTTT.

This clonotype has only a few counts. The rearrangement links TRBV11-2 to TRBJ1-1, with a tentative D call TRBD1 (6 bases). V lost 5 bases and J 0 bases, leaving 16 bases between the germline ends. From germline, CDR1 is SGHAT and CDR2 FQNNGV. The CDR3 covers 16 residues. CDR3 sequence (DNA): TGTGCCAGCAGCCCCCAGCCAGGGGCCATGAACACTGAAGCTTTCTTT. It specifies CASSPQPGAMNTEAFF.

This clonotype was seen only a few times. The gene calls are TRBV6-2 or TRBV6-3 and TRBJ2-7, with TRBD2 as a possible D gene (6 bases). Trimming removed 6 bases at V and 2 bases at J, with 17 bases between. There are 15 residues in the CDR3. Germline CDR1 and CDR2: MNHEY and SVGEGT. The DNA of the CDR3 is TGTGCCAGCAGCCCCCGGGCTAGCGTCCCCTACGAGCAGTACTTC. Translated, it gives CASSPRASVPYEQYF.

This clonotype was picked up many times. The J gene is TRBJ2-7, the V gene TRBV6-5; 9 positions agree with TRBD1. The V gene end was trimmed by 5 bases and the J gene end by 4 bases; junction bases not matched to a gene: 6. This CDR3 contains 14 residues. CDR1 and CDR2 (germline): MNHEY, SVGAGI. The CDR3 protein is CASSPGTGWYEQYF. CDR3 in DNA: TGTGCCAGCAGTCCCGGGACAGGGTGGTACGAGCAGTACTTC.

This clonotype occurred a few times. This chain joins TRBV29-1 and TRBJ2-7; D ambiguous. The CDR3 is 10 residues long. Trimming cost V 6 bases and J 5 bases, with 8 bases left between them. Germline V gene sequence: CDR1 SQVTM, CDR2 ANQGSEA. CDR3 DNA sequence: TGCAGCGTGGTTATAGACGAGCAGTACTTC. It is translated as CSVVIDEQYF.

This chain uses TRBV27 with TRBJ1-2, with a possible D match to TRBD1 (5 bases). Germline assignment: CDR1 MNHEY and CDR2 SMNVEV (reference sequence). This CDR3 spans 16 amino acids. Trimming cost V 0 bases and J 3 bases, with 14 bases left between them. DNA for the CDR3: TGTGCCAGCAGTTTATCCCCGGCCATAGGGGACTATGGCTACACCTTC. Translation gives CASSLSPAIGDYGYTF.

The sample holds a few counts of this clonotype. The chain carries TRBV2 and TRBJ2-7, with 10 nucleotides matching TRBD1. CDR3 length: 14 amino acids. After removal of 1 base from V and 5 bases from J, the junction contained 2 bases not matched to a gene. The germline gives CDR1 SNHLY, CDR2 FYNNEI. CDR3 DNA: TGTGCCAGCAGTGAAGGGGACAGGGGACACGAGCAGTACTTC. Its translation is CASSEGDRGHEQYF.

This chain links TRBV11-2 with TRBJ1-2; tentatively, D is TRBD1 (5 bases). CDR3 length: 15 amino acids. V was shortened by 3 bases and J by 4 bases, with 15 bases between the two germline ends. Germline V lookup: CDR1 SGHAT, CDR2 FQNNGV. The CDR3 DNA sequence: TGTGCCAGCAGCTTCTCGGGACGGCTACTCTATGGCTACACCTTC. The encoded protein is CASSFSGRLLYGYTF.

This clonotype was observed a few times. V and J are TRBV7-9 and TRBJ2-3; TRBD2 is a possible D gene (6 bases). The V end was cut by 7 bases, the J end by 3 bases, with 11 bases between. Germline V gene data show CDR1 as SEHNR and CDR2 as FQNEAQ (reference sequence). This CDR3 has 13 amino acids. In DNA, the CDR3 is TGTGCCAGCATGGGGGGATCGACAGATACGCAGTATTTT. This encodes CASMGGSTDTQYF.

This clonotype appeared a few times. The V call is TRBV4-1, the J call TRBJ2-7; 7 positions match TRBD1. CDR1 is MGHRA and CDR2 is YSYEKL in the germline V gene. The CDR3 totals 15 residues. The V and J ends lost 4 bases and 2 bases, in that order; junction bases with no gene match: 8. CDR3 coding DNA: TGCGCCAGCAGCCCTTCTGACAGGGTGACCTACGAGCAGTACTTC. It specifies CASSPSDRVTYEQYF.

This clonotype was seen just once. The junction shows a germline mismatch at one end, possibly a read error. CDR3 protein: CATKVGTDYEQYF. The CDR3 DNA is TGCGCCACCAAGGTCGGGACAGACTACGAGCAGTACTTC. This chain connects TRBV10-3 to TRBJ2-7; TRBD1 agrees at 7 bases. The CDR3 is 13 amino acids. Germline values: CDR1 ENHRY, CDR2 SYGVKD.

This rearrangement joins TRBV7-8 to TRBJ2-7, with 14 positions matching TRBD2. The germline gives CDR1 SGHVS, CDR2 FQNEAQ. The trim removed 3 bases at V and 2 bases at J, leaving 3 bases unmatched. This CDR3 is 16 amino acids long. The DNA of the CDR3 is TGTGCCAGCAGCTTGACTAGCGGGGGGGAAGCCTACGAGCAGTACTTC. This gives the protein CASSLTSGGEAYEQYF. Variable domain in full (rest from reference TRBV7-8 and TRBJ2-7): GAGVSQSPRYKVAKRGQDVALRCDPISGHVSLFWYQQALGQGPEFLTYFQNEAQLDKSGLPSDRFFAERPEGSVSTLKIQRTQQEDSAVYLCASSLTSGGEAYEQYFGPGTRLTVT.

J is TRBJ1-6 and V is TRBV28; D is unclear. There are 17 residues in the CDR3. Germline CDR1 and CDR2: MDHEN and SYDVKM. V lost 5 bases and J lost 9, with 23 bases in between. The CDR3 DNA is TGTGCCAGCAGTCTTTGGAAAGGCCCAAATCGCGGTTCACCCCTCCACTTT. This sequence encodes CASSLWKGPNRGSPLHF.

The chain is built from TRBV7-2 and TRBJ2-2; tentative D call: TRBD1 (5 bases). Deletions cut 1 base from V and 5 bases from J, with 11 bases between. The germline gives CDR1 SGHTA, CDR2 FQGNSA. The CDR3 runs 15 residues. CDR3 amino acids: CASSLVPGHTGELFF. The CDR3, as DNA: TGTGCCAGCAGCTTAGTGCCAGGGCATACCGGGGAGCTGTTTTTT.

V gene TRBV6-6 combines with J gene TRBJ1-4; D remains unclear. V lost 5 bases to trimming and J lost 8 bases, with 9 bases between them. Looked up from germline, CDR1 is MNHNY and CDR2 is SVGAGI (reference sequence). CDR3 length: 12 residues. As DNA, the CDR3 is TGTGCCAGCAGTCGCACCCAGGAAAAACTGTTTTTT. Amino acids: CASSRTQEKLFF.

The genes are TRBV27 and TRBJ1-2; D is undetermined. The CDR3 sequence is 14 residues long. Looked up from germline, CDR1 is MNHEY and CDR2 is SMNVEV (reference sequence). V lost 5 bases and J 4 bases, leaving 14 bases between the germline ends. CDR3 residues: CASSPRRGTYGYTF. CDR3 DNA: TGTGCCAGCAGTCCCCGCCGGGGTACCTATGGCTACACCTTC.

V is TRBV7-2 and J is TRBJ1-2; D is possibly TRBD1 (5 bases). The CDR3 has 12 amino acids. Germline lookup yields CDR1 SGHTA and CDR2 FQGNSA. Trimming took 1 base from V and 10 from J, leaving 10 bases between them. The CDR3 here is CASSLDQGAYTF. CDR3 DNA: TGTGCCAGCAGCTTAGATCAGGGAGCCTACACCTTC.

This clonotype has just a few counts. V usage is TRBV2 and J usage is TRBJ2-5, with D perhaps TRBD1 (5 bases). Trimming stripped 4 bases from V and 4 bases from J, with 13 bases between. Per germline, CDR1 SNHLY and CDR2 FYNNEI. CDR3 length: 14 amino acids. CDR3 sequence: CASSGKGMAETQYF. As DNA, the CDR3 is TGTGCCAGCAGTGGAAAGGGGATGGCAGAGACCCAGTACTTC.

For this clonotype: Mismatch with germline at one junction end may stem from a read error. This chain connects TRBV3-1 to TRBJ2-5; possible D gene TRBD2, 5 bases. The J call may be faulty, since TRBJ2-7 better matches the DNA end. Germline CDR1 is LGHDT and CDR2 is YNNKEL (reference sequence). The CDR3 has 16 amino acids. The CDR3 loop reads CASSPQEGQDSHEQYF. In DNA form, the CDR3 reads TGTGCCAGCAGCCCCCAAGAGGGCCAGGACTCCCACGAGCAGTACTTC.